These 10 T cell receptor beta chains were sequenced from one sample in a study of shared clonotypes between healthy human individuals. The protocol was immunoSEQ multiplex PCR, while the TCRdb copy is restricted to in-frame clones and leaves out a portion. The sample lists roughly 2.4 million clones; approximately 94% were seen once. Sample: naive CD4+ T cells sorted from blood. Stated subset: CD45RA+ positively selected. The receptors were gathered from a man between 18 and 29 years old in good health.

The V gene is TRBV13, the J gene TRBJ1-4; weak D call: TRBD1 (5 bases). The CDR3 extends over 16 amino acids. Trimming stripped 5 bases from V and 8 bases from J, with 21 bases between. CDR1 and CDR2 (germline): PRHDT, FYEKMQ (reference sequence). The DNA of the CDR3 is TGTGCCAGCAGCCCGGGACCGAACATTGGGACGGAAAAACTGTTTTTT. Its protein is CASSPGPNIGTEKLFF. Together with reference TRBV13 and TRBJ1-4, the CDR3 gives the full variable domain: AAGVIQSPRHLIKEKRETATLKCYPIPRHDTVYWYQQGPGQDPQFLISFYEKMQSDKGSIPDRFSAQQFSDYHSELNMSSLELGDSALYFCASSPGPNIGTEKLFFGSGTQLSVL.

The J gene is TRBJ1-1, the V gene TRBV10-1; 7 bases align to TRBD1. The germline gives CDR1 WNHNN, CDR2 SYGVQD (reference sequence). CDR3 length equals 14 residues. The J segment lost 4 bases and the V segment lost 0 bases, leaving 2 bases of the junction unmatched. The CDR3 sequence: CASSESTGPTEAFF. The CDR3 nucleotides read TGCGCCAGCAGTGAGTCGACAGGGCCCACTGAAGCTTTCTTT.

J is TRBJ1-1 and V is TRBV6-5, with TRBD1 matching 8 bases. Unmatched junction bases numbered 7, after V lost 6 bases and J lost 1 base. The CDR3 contains 15 residues. The V gene's germline CDR1 is MNHEY and CDR2 SVGAGI. Here the CDR3 DNA reads TGTGCCAGCAGGCACGCAGGGGGCGCGAACACTGAAGCTTTCTTT. Protein sequence: CASRHAGGANTEAFF.

The CDR3 DNA is TGTGCCAGCAGCCATGATACAGGGAAGGCGGAGACCCAGTACTTC. Translation gives CASSHDTGKAETQYF. The chain has TRBV14 and TRBJ2-5; weak D call: TRBD1 (6 bases). The CDR3 consists of 15 residues. Trimming took off 3 bases at V and 5 bases at J, with 16 bases between the two ends. Per germline, CDR1 SGHDN and CDR2 FVKESK.

The gene calls are TRBV5-1 and TRBJ1-4; maybe TRBD1 (6 bases). This CDR3 is 16 amino acids long. Germline values: CDR1 SGHRS, CDR2 YFSETQ. The germline V and J ends were trimmed by 0 bases and 3 bases, with 12 bases remaining between them. CDR3 bases: TGCGCCAGCAGCTTGGAGGGGGGGCTTGCTAATGAAAAACTGTTTTTT. Its protein product is CASSLEGGLANEKLFF.

The rearrangement uses TRBV10-2 and TRBJ1-5; no definite D call. The V end was cut by 3 bases, the J end by 1 base, with 19 bases between. This CDR3 has 18 amino acids. CDR1 WSHSY and CDR2 SAAADI come from the germline V gene. The CDR3 DNA is TGCGCCAGCAGTGACCCAGGTGCCGCTGGGGTGAGCAATCAGCCCCAGCATTTT. This encodes CASSDPGAAGVSNQPQHF.

Concerning this clone itself: Distinct nucleotide sequences in the sample also encode this CDR3. CDR3 bases: TGTGCCAGCAGTGAAGTGGGGGGGCTGGGCAATCAGCCCCAGCATTTT. It encodes CASSEVGGLGNQPQHF. This chain links TRBV6-1 with TRBJ1-5; D is perhaps TRBD1 (6 bases). The ends were cut back, 1 base at V and 2 bases at J, with 12 bases in the middle. The CDR3 is made up of 16 amino acids. Per germline, CDR1 MNHNS and CDR2 SASEGT.

This rearrangement joins TRBV2 to TRBJ1-5; D perhaps matches TRBD1 (5 bases). Trimming left V 8 bases short and J 9 bases short, with 11 bases between. Germline lookup yields CDR1 SNHLY and CDR2 FYNNEI. This CDR3 has 11 amino acids. Here the CDR3 DNA reads TGTGCCAGCGGGGGGGGGAGGCCCCAGCATTTT. This sequence encodes CASGGGRPQHF.

The chain couples TRBV7-6 to TRBJ1-1, with 8 bases aligning to TRBD1. Trimming at V came to 4 bases and at J to 5 bases, leaving 9 bases not matched to a gene. From germline, CDR1 is SGHVS and CDR2 FNYEAQ. This CDR3 has 15 residues. CDR3 sequence: CASSSFRGRDTEAFF. CDR3 DNA sequence: TGTGCCAGCAGCTCCTTCAGGGGGCGTGATACTGAAGCTTTCTTT.

A note on this clone: The sample contains more than one DNA sequence encoding this CDR3. The rearrangement links TRBV28 to TRBJ1-5, with no clear D. The CDR3 loop spans 12 amino acids. Looked up from germline, CDR1 is MDHEN and CDR2 is SYDVKM. Trimming stripped 3 bases from V and 5 bases from J, with 5 bases between. The CDR3 DNA reads TGTGCCAGCAGTTTGTGGGATCAGCCCCAGCATTTT. Translating it yields CASSLWDQPQHF.